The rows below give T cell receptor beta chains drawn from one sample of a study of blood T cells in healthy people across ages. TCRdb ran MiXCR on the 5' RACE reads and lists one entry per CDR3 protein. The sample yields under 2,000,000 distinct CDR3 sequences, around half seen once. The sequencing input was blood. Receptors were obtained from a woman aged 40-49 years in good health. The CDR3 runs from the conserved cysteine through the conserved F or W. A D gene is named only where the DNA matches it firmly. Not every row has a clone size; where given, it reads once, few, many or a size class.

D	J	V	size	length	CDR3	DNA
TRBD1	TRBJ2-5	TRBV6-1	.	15	CASSGGTGSPKTQYF	TGTGCCAGCAGTGGCGGGACAGGGTCCCCAAAGACCCAGTACTTC
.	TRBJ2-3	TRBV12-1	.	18	CASSLRPGLAPCTDTQYF	TGTGCCAGCAGCCTCCGGCCGGGACTAGCTCCGTGCACAGATACGCAGTATTTT
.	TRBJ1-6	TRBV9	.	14	CASSATRLNSPLHF	TGTGCCAGCAGCGCAACACGACTTAATTCACCCCTCCACTTT
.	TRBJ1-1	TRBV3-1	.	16	CASKAPSGVANTEAFF	TGTGCCAGCAAGGCACCATCCGGGGTAGCGAACACTGAAGCTTTCTTT
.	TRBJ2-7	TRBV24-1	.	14	CATSDMSGTHEQYF	TGTGCCACCAGTGATATGTCAGGGACCCACGAGCAGTACTTC
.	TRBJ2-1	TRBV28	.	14	CASSFGGSGNEQFF	TGTGCCAGCAGTTTCGGGGGTTCGGGCAATGAGCAGTTCTTC
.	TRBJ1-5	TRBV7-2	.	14	CASSRARTEQPQHF	TGTGCCAGCAGCCGGGCCCGAACGGAACAGCCCCAGCATTTT
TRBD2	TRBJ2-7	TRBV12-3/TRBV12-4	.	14	CASSRTPTGGEQYF	TGTGCCAGCAGTCGAACACCTACGGGGGGCGAGCAGTACTTC
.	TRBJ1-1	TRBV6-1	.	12	CASGIRNTEAFF	TGTGCCAGCGGAATCCGAAACACTGAAGCTTTCTTT
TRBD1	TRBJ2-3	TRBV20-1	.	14	CSALRGPVTDTQYF	TGCAGTGCCCTTAGGGGGCCCGTCACAGATACGCAGTATTTT
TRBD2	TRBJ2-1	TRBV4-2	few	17	CASSATSGGLSYNEQFF	TGTGCCAGCAGCGCCACTAGCGGGGGTCTCTCCTACAATGAGCAGTTCTTC
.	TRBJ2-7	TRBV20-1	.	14	CSARDAGTSYEQYF	TGCAGTGCTAGAGATGCGGGTACTAGCTACGAGCAGTACTTC
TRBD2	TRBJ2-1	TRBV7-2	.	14	CASSPSRPGGEQFF	TGTGCCAGCAGCCCGAGTCGGCCGGGGGGTGAGCAGTTCTTC
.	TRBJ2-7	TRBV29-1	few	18	CSVDGQPGLGGLPYEQYF	TGCAGCGTTGATGGCCAGCCGGGACTCGGGGGTTTACCCTACGAGCAGTACTTC
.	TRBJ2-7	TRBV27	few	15	CASKLSGMAHHEQYF	TGTGCCAGCAAACTATCCGGGATGGCCCATCACGAGCAGTACTTC
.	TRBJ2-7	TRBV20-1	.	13	CSASRDGGHEQYF	TGCAGTGCTAGCCGGGACGGTGGGCACGAGCAGTACTTC